Below are 29 T cell receptor beta chains sequenced from a single sample in a study of immune evolution from preneoplasia to lung adenocarcinoma. TCRdb's table, derived via immunoSEQ multiplex PCR, lists solely in-frame clones and lacks some. This table has several thousand clones, around 86% appearing once. Sequenced material: FFPE invasive lung adenocarcinoma tissue. The receptors stem from a person between 55 and 69 years old with lung adenocarcinoma.

This clone is large within its sample. The chain combines TRBV7-2 with TRBJ1-2; maybe TRBD1 (5 bases). Trimming removed 3 bases from V and 6 bases from J, with 14 bases in between. Germline CDR1 is SGHTA and CDR2 is FQGNSA. There are 14 residues in the CDR3. CDR3 in DNA: TGTGCCAGCAGCTTTGACAGTCCCCTCGATGGCTACACCTTC. It encodes CASSFDSPLDGYTF. Full variable domain (missing parts from reference TRBV7-2 and TRBJ1-2): GAGVSQSPSNKVTEKGKDVELRCDPISGHTALYWYRQSLGQGLEFLIYFQGNSAPDKSGLPSDRFSAERTGGSVSTLTIQRTQQEDSAVYLCASSFDSPLDGYTFGSGTRLTVV.

Details on this clone: Different DNA sequences within this sample yield the same CDR3. This sequence joins TRBV7-2 and TRBJ2-3, with D uncertain. Germline CDR1 reads SGHTA; CDR2 reads FQGNSA. CDR3 length: 12 amino acids. Trimming stripped 0 bases from V and 4 bases from J, with 2 bases between. The CDR3: CASSLAADTQYF. CDR3 bases: TGTGCCAGCAGCTTAGCAGCAGATACGCAGTATTTT.

This clone appeared a single time. The chain carries TRBV7-9 and TRBJ2-7; 8 bases align to TRBD1. This CDR3 spans 14 amino acids. J gave up 1 base and V 4 bases, and 3 bases lay outside the gene matches. CDR1 and CDR2 from the germline V gene are SEHNR and FQNEAQ (reference sequence). CDR3 DNA: TGTGCCAGCAGCTACGGGGACAGGTCCTACGAGCAGTACTTC. Residues: CASSYGDRSYEQYF.

This clone has more than one count but fewer than ten. The chain carries TRBV7-6 and TRBJ2-3; D not resolved. The length of the CDR3 is 16 residues. Germline V gene lookup returns CDR1 SGHVS and CDR2 FNYEAQ. V was shortened by 5 bases and J by 4 bases, with 19 bases between the two germline ends. The CDR3 sequence: CASSQKPRLSADTQYF. For the CDR3, the DNA is TGTGCCAGCAGCCAAAAGCCCAGGTTATCGGCAGATACGCAGTATTTT.

This sequence joins TRBV5-4 and TRBJ2-6, with D uncertain. The length of the CDR3 is 17 residues. Germline V gene lookup returns CDR1 SGHNT and CDR2 YYREEE (reference sequence). Trimming left V 0 bases short and J 0 bases short, with 10 bases between. This chain's CDR3 is CASSLALVSSGANVLTF. In nucleotides, the CDR3 is TGTGCCAGCAGCTTGGCCCTGGTCAGCTCTGGGGCCAACGTCCTGACTTTC.

This clone was seen a single time. V usage is TRBV19 and J usage is TRBJ1-5; D is unclear. Trimming cost V 3 bases and J 3 bases, with 18 bases left between them. Per the germline V gene, CDR1 is LNHDA and CDR2 is SQIVND (reference sequence). The length of the CDR3 is 17 residues. CDR3 region: CASSIVTVLFINQPQHF. CDR3 in DNA: TGTGCCAGTAGTATTGTAACAGTCCTTTTTATCAATCAGCCCCAGCATTTT.

V gene TRBV7-2 combines with J gene TRBJ2-5, with 7 positions matching TRBD2. J lost 7 bases, V lost 5 bases, and 16 bases had no gene match. The CDR3 covers 16 residues. Germline CDR1 and CDR2: SGHTA and FQGNSA. CDR3: CASSPQGGISSGTQYF. The CDR3, as DNA: TGTGCCAGCAGCCCCCAGGGAGGGATAAGTTCAGGGACCCAGTACTTC.

The rearrangement uses TRBV6-1 and TRBJ1-5; no firm D call. With 1 base removed from V and 6 bases from J, the gap between germline ends came to 1 base. Per germline, CDR1 MNHNS and CDR2 SASEGT. The CDR3 consists of 11 residues. CDR3 sequence (DNA): TGTGCCAGCAGTGAAGTTCAGCCCCAGCATTTT. The encoded protein is CASSEVQPQHF.

This clone was seen only once. The chain employs TRBV10-1 and TRBJ2-3; D ambiguous. The CDR3 is made up of 13 amino acids. The germline V gene encodes CDR1 WNHNN and CDR2 SYGVQD (reference sequence). Trimming cost V 3 bases and J 4 bases, with 8 bases left between them. The CDR3: CASSDRVADTQYF. Written as DNA, the CDR3 is TGCGCCAGCAGTGATAGGGTTGCAGATACGCAGTATTTT.

This sequence joins TRBV9 and TRBJ2-3; TRBD2 agrees at 12 bases. V shed 1 base and J 3 bases; nucleotides not matched to a gene: 9. The CDR3 sequence is 18 residues long. Per the germline V gene, CDR1 is SGDLS and CDR2 is YYNGEE. CDR3 sequence reads: CASSVSTSGGGRTDTQYF. DNA for the CDR3: TGTGCCAGCAGCGTATCGACTAGCGGGGGAGGGAGGACAGATACGCAGTATTTT.

Only one count was recorded for this clone. The rearrangement links TRBV15 to TRBJ2-3; 7 nucleotides agree with TRBD2. V dropped 9 bases and J dropped 4; count of bases not matched to a gene: 7. CDR1 is LNHNV, CDR2 YYDKDF, per germline (reference sequence). The CDR3 totals 13 residues. CDR3 in amino acids: CATGRVGADTQYF. CDR3 nucleotides: TGTGCCACTGGGAGGGTCGGGGCAGATACGCAGTATTTT.

The chain combines TRBV18 with TRBJ1-1; D unresolved. Trimming shortened V by 5 bases and J by 0 bases, and 10 bases separated the two germline ends. The CDR3 has 14 amino acids. Germline V gives CDR1 KGHSH, CDR2 LQKENI. The CDR3 here is CASSTYVVNTEAFF. The CDR3 coding sequence is TGTGCCAGCTCAACTTACGTGGTGAACACTGAAGCTTTCTTT. Supplemented by reference TRBV18 and TRBJ1-1, the full variable domain reads NAGVMQNPRHLVRRRGQEARLRCSPMKGHSHVYWYRQLPEEGLKFMVYLQKENIIDESGMPKERFSAEFPKEGPSILRIQQVVRGDSAAYFCASSTYVVNTEAFFGQGTRLTVV.

J is TRBJ1-2 and V is TRBV7-2; possibly TRBD1 for D (6 bases). The germline V gene has CDR1 SGHTA and CDR2 FQGNSA. Between the trimmed V and J ends, which lost 5 bases and 4 bases, there was a span of 14 bases. The length of the CDR3 is 14 residues. This CDR3 reads CASSARQGTYGYTF. Written as DNA, the CDR3 is TGTGCCAGCAGCGCGCGGCAGGGGACCTATGGCTACACCTTC.

The V call is TRBV2, the J call TRBJ1-4; D might be TRBD1 (5 bases). The CDR3 runs 10 residues. CDR1 and CDR2 (germline): SNHLY, FYNNEI. Deletions cut 11 bases from V and 8 bases from J, with 9 bases between. CDR3 sequence (DNA): TGTGCCTCCAGGGTCGAAAAACTGTTTTTT. It codes for CASRVEKLFF. The full variable domain, in which reference TRBV2 and TRBJ1-4 provide the parts outside the CDR3, is EPEVTQTPSHQVTQMGQEVILRCVPISNHLYFYWYRQILGQKVEFLVSFYNNEISEKSEIFDDQFSVERPDGSNFTLKIRSTKLEDSAMYFCASRVEKLFFGSGTQLSVL.

This chain connects TRBV25-1 to TRBJ2-2; D might be TRBD1 (5 bases). V was cut by 2 bases and J by 1 base, with 8 bases left in between. Germline CDR1 MGHDK, CDR2 SYGVNS. This CDR3 region has 15 residues. CDR3 amino acids: CASSELQGNTGELFF. CDR3 in DNA: TGTGCCAGCAGTGAACTCCAGGGGAACACCGGGGAGCTGTTTTTT.

The J gene is TRBJ2-7, the V gene TRBV28, with TRBD1 as a possible D gene (6 bases). Germline values: CDR1 MDHEN, CDR2 SYDVKM. The CDR3 sequence is 14 residues long. V lost 5 bases and J lost 5, with 16 bases in between. The CDR3 here is CASSPGTRINEQYF. The CDR3 DNA reads TGTGCCAGCAGTCCCGGGACACGAATTAACGAGCAGTACTTC.

The chain recombines TRBV4-2 with TRBJ2-7; D remains ambiguous. Germline CDR1 and CDR2: LGHNA and YNFKEQ. Trimming removed 0 bases from V and 0 bases from J, with 9 bases in between. This CDR3 has 15 residues. In nucleotides, the CDR3 is TGTGCCAGCAGCCAAGATGGCAGCCTCTCCTACGAGCAGTACTTC. This codes for CASSQDGSLSYEQYF.

This clone was counted once. The chain recombines TRBV6-5 with TRBJ1-4; the match to TRBD1 covers 7 bases. This CDR3 has 15 residues. V lost 6 bases to trimming and J lost 7 bases; unmatched junction nucleotides: 11. Germline CDR1 reads MNHEY; CDR2 reads SVGAGI. The CDR3 protein is CASSETGRISEKLFF. The CDR3 DNA sequence: TGTGCCAGCAGCGAGACAGGGAGGATTAGTGAAAAACTGTTTTTT.

This sequence joins TRBV28 and TRBJ2-1; TRBD1 is a possible D gene (6 bases). Trimming took 3 bases from V and 11 from J, leaving 14 bases between them. There are 13 residues in the CDR3. The V gene's germline CDR1 is MDHEN and CDR2 SYDVKM. The CDR3 is CASSFKVQGKQFF. In nucleotides, the CDR3 is TGTGCCAGCAGTTTTAAGGTGCAGGGGAAGCAGTTCTTC.

V and J are TRBV4-2 and TRBJ2-3; maybe TRBD2 (5 bases). Germline values: CDR1 LGHNA, CDR2 YNFKEQ. The ends were cut back, 1 base at V and 2 bases at J, with 13 bases in the middle. The CDR3 is made up of 16 amino acids. The CDR3 sequence: CASSQGTRGNTDTQYF. CDR3 nucleotides: TGTGCCAGCAGCCAAGGGACCCGAGGGAACACAGATACGCAGTATTTT.

The chain has TRBV28 and TRBJ1-1; tentative D call: TRBD1 (6 bases). This CDR3 is built from 14 residues. Trimming cost V 5 bases and J 4 bases, with 14 bases left between them. CDR1 MDHEN and CDR2 SYDVKM come from the germline V gene. The CDR3 region is CASSPGQRSTEAFF. In DNA form, the CDR3 reads TGTGCCAGCAGTCCTGGACAGCGTTCCACTGAAGCTTTCTTT.

There are a few counts of this clone. J is TRBJ2-3 and V is TRBV5-1, with 8 bases identical to TRBD2. The germline V gene encodes CDR1 SGHRS and CDR2 YFSETQ. This CDR3 is 13 amino acids long. J lost 14 bases, V lost 0 bases, and 8 bases had no gene match. The CDR3: CASSLDPGGPRYF. The CDR3 region has the DNA TGCGCCAGCAGCTTGGACCCGGGAGGGCCGCGGTATTTT.

The CDR3 sequence: CAWSGHGNQPQHF. DNA of the CDR3: TGTGCCTGGAGCGGCCATGGCAATCAGCCCCAGCATTTT. This rearrangement joins TRBV30 to TRBJ1-5; D call uncertain. V shed 3 bases and J shed 2 bases, with 8 bases lying between them. The CDR3 is 13 amino acids. Germline CDR1 GTSNPN, CDR2 SVGIG (reference sequence). The full variable domain, rest sourced from reference TRBV30 and TRBJ1-5, is SQTIHQWPATLVQPVGSPLSLECTVEGTSNPNLYWYRQAAGRGLQLLFYSVGIGQISSEVPQNLSASRPQDRQFILSSKKLLLSDSGFYLCAWSGHGNQPQHFGDGTRLSIL.

J is TRBJ2-1 and V is TRBV2; TRBD2 matches at 7 bases. J was trimmed by 4 bases and V by 6 bases; bases with no gene match: 3. The CDR3 covers 13 residues. The germline V gene encodes CDR1 SNHLY and CDR2 FYNNEI. CDR3 loop: CASRGRAYNEQFF. CDR3 DNA: TGTGCCAGCAGGGGGAGGGCTTACAATGAGCAGTTCTTC.

This clone was counted once. The chain recombines TRBV28 with TRBJ1-2, with D unclear. The CDR3 runs to 14 residues. Germline CDR1 is MDHEN and CDR2 is SYDVKM. V lost 6 bases to trimming and J lost 4 bases, with 15 bases between them. The CDR3 DNA sequence: TGTGCCAGCAGCCCCCTTGGCCCCGTCTATGGCTACACCTTC. Protein sequence: CASSPLGPVYGYTF.

In its sample, this clone was seen a few times. The rearrangement uses TRBV10-2 and TRBJ1-5; 8 bases fit TRBD1. After removal of 6 bases from V and 6 bases from J, the junction contained 4 bases not matched to a gene. The CDR3 sequence is 13 residues long. Germline-derived CDR1 and CDR2 are WSHSY and SAAADI. In nucleotides, the CDR3 is TGCGCCAGCAGCCTTGGACAGGGTCAGCCCCAGCATTTT. Amino acid sequence: CASSLGQGQPQHF.

The rearrangement links TRBV5-1 to TRBJ2-3; D ambiguous. Trimming shortened V by 0 bases and J by 4 bases, and 12 bases separated the two germline ends. This CDR3 is built from 15 residues. Germline V gene lookup returns CDR1 SGHRS and CDR2 YFSETQ. CDR3 in DNA: TGCGCCAGCAGCTTGGCCGTCGTAGGCGCAGATACGCAGTATTTT. As protein: CASSLAVVGADTQYF.

The V gene is TRBV7-2, the J gene TRBJ2-1; 7 bases align to TRBD2. J gave up 7 bases and V 5 bases, and 11 bases lay outside the gene matches. Germline loops: CDR1 SGHTA, CDR2 FQGNSA. CDR3 length: 15 residues. The CDR3 DNA follows: TGTGCCAGCAGCCTTCAGGCCCGGGGGGAAAATGAGCAGTTCTTC. It codes for CASSLQARGENEQFF.

The rearrangement joins TRBV7-9 to TRBJ1-5; TRBD1 is a possible D gene (5 bases). Germline assignment: CDR1 SEHNR and CDR2 FQNEAQ (reference sequence). This CDR3 is built from 16 residues. V lost 1 base and J 0 bases, leaving 10 bases between the germline ends. The CDR3 nucleotides read TGTGCCAGCAGCTTAGGTATAGGGGCTAGCAATCAGCCCCAGCATTTT. This sequence encodes CASSLGIGASNQPQHF.